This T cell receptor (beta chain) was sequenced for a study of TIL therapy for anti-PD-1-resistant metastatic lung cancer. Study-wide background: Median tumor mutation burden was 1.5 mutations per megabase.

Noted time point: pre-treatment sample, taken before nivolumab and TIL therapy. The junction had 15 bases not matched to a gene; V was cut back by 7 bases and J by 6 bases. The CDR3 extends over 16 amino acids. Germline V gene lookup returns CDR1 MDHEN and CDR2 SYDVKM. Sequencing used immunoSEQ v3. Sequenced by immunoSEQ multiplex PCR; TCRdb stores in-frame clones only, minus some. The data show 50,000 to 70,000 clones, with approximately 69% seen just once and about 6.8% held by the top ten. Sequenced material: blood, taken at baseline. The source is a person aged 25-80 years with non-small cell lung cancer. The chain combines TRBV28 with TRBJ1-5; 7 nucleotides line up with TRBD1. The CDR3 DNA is TGTGCCAGCACCCCAAGGAGACAGGGAGTGAGTCAGCCCCAGCATTTT. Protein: CASTPRRQGVSQPQHF.